This T cell receptor beta chain was obtained from a study of T-cell memory formation after mild COVID-19. TCRdb called the 5' RACE reads again in MiXCR, with one record for every CDR3 protein. Altogether hundreds of thousands of distinct CDR3 sequences are present, about 16% being singletons, with the ten largest covering about a fifth. Notes on the study in general: The CD4+ clones that contracted clustered mainly within CM and EM, and the CD8+ clones concentrated in EMRA. The finding that pre-infection memory included some responding clones suggested that cross-reactive memory joined.

This clonotype was detected a few times. The antigen remains undetermined. Trimming removed 2 bases from V and 8 bases from J, with 10 bases in between. Germline-derived CDR1 and CDR2 are MNHEY and SVGEGT. The CDR3 consists of 12 residues. This chain connects TRBV6-2 or TRBV6-3 to TRBJ2-7; a weak D match, TRBD2 (5 bases). The sample comprised PBMCs or a T cell subset sorted from them (not recorded which). The origin of this receptor is a man between 18 and 35 years old who had mild COVID-19 (a few samples of this study predate the infection). Cell type and time point are not known. The CDR3 loop reads CASSYTDGKQYF. CDR3 DNA: TGTGCCAGCAGTTACACCGACGGGAAGCAGTACTTC.